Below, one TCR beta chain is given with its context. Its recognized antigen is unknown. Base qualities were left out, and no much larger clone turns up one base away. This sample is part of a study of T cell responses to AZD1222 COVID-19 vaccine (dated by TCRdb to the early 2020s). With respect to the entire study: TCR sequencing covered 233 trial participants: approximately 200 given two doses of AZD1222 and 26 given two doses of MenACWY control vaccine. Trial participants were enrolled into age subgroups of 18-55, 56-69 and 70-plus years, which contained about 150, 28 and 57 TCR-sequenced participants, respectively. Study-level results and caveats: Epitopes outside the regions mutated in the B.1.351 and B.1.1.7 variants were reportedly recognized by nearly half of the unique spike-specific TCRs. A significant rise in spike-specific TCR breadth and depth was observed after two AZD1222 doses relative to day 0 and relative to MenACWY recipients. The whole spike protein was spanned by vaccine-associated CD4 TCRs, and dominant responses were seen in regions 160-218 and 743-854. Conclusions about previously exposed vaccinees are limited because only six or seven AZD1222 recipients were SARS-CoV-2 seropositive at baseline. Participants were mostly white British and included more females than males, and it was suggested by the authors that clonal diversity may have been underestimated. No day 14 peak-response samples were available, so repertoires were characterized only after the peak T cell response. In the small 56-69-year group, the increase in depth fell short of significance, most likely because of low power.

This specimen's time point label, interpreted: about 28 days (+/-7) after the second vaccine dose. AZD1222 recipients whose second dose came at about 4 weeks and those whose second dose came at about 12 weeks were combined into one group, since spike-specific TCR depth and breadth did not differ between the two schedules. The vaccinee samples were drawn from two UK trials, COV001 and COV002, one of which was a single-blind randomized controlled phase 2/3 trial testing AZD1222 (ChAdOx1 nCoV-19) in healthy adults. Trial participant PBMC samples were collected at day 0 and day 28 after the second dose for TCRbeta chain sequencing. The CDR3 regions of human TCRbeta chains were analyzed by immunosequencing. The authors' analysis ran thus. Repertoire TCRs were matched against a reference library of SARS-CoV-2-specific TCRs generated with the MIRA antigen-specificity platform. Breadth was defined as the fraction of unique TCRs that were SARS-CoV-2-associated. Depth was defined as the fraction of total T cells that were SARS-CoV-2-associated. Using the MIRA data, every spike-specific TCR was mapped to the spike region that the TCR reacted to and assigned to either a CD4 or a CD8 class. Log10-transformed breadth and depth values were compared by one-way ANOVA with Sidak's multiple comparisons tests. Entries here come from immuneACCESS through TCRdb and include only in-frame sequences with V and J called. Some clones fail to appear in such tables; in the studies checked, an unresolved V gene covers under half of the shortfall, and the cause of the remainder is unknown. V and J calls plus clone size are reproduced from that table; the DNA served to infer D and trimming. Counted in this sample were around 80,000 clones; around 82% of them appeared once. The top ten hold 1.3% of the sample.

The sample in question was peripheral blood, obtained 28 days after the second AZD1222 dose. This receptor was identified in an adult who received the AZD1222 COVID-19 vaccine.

The DNA sequence is TGTGCCAGCAGTTACCCCCGAATCCCTAATCAGCCCCAGCATTTT. Translated, it gives CASSYPRIPNQPQHF. The chain couples TRBV6-2 or TRBV6-3 to TRBJ1-5, with the D segment identity uncertain. CDR1 MNHEY and CDR2 SVGEGT were looked up in the germline V gene. The junction shows trimming of 2 bases on V and 4 bases on J, plus 12 bases between the germline ends. The CDR3 spans 15 residues, from the cysteine through the phenylalanine. Only CDR3 DNA is held: 45 bases, read in frame from base 1.